This TCR beta chain originates from a study of blood T cell repertoires in COVID-19. Method: immunoSEQ multiplex PCR; TCRdb's copy keeps in-frame clones and lacks some. Of approximately 140,000 clones listed, approximately 80% are singletons. The sample was PBMCs or T cells enriched from blood (not recorded which). The clonotype was recovered from a man over 45 in a cohort exposed to, infected with or recovered from COVID-19 (not recorded which).

This chain's CDR3 is CASSQVAPGTAYGYTF. In DNA form, the CDR3 reads TGCGCCAGCAGCCAAGTAGCCCCAGGGACAGCCTATGGCTACACCTTC. The chain carries TRBV4-1 and TRBJ1-2; 7 positions agree with TRBD1. Germline V gives CDR1 MGHRA, CDR2 YSYEKL. V dropped 1 base and J dropped 4; count of bases not matched to a gene: 9. This CDR3 has 16 residues.